This TCR beta chain was documented in a study of T cells in Graves' hyperthyroidism and ophthalmopathy. Study-wide points: In simple terms, a model built on 13 V-J features told ophthalmopathy apart from stable hyperthyroidism.

This clonotype was found once. The target antigen is unknown. Graves' hyperthyroidism was deemed stable absent ophthalmopathy progression within 18 months. Reasons for excluding patients were uncontrolled infection, other autoimmune disease, pregnancy or lactation. Diagnosis rested on symptoms, serum thyroxine and TRAb, thyroid ultrasound, and orbital computed tomography. Researchers amplified the TCR beta CDR3 regions from RNA transcripts. The TCR CDR3 first-round RT-PCR relied on the HTBI primer set. A single record per CDR3 protein comes from TCRdb applying MiXCR to the multiplex PCR reads. The sample consists of 610,000 or so distinct CDR3 sequences, 40% to 55% of them appearing once. The V end was cut by 6 bases, the J end by 5 bases, with 4 bases between. The CDR3 is 10 amino acids. Germline V gene lookup returns CDR1 ENHRY and CDR2 SYGVKD.

The sequenced material came from peripheral blood or thyroid tissue (not recorded which). The origin of this receptor is a woman aged 18 to 35 with Graves' hyperthyroidism. This sequence joins TRBV10-3 and TRBJ1-1; D gene uncertain. Here the CDR3 DNA reads TGTGCCATCAGGGGGACTGAAGCTTTCTTT. Translating gives CAIRGTEAFF.